This T cell receptor (beta chain) comes out of a study of OX40 agonist ivuxolimab in advanced cancers. TCRdb's table, derived via immunoSEQ multiplex PCR, lists solely in-frame clones and lacks some. The data hold over 55,000 clones, with roughly 81% observed a single time. As concerns this clone: Its antigen is still unknown.

Germline-derived CDR1 and CDR2 are SNHLY and FYNNEI. V was pared by 7 bases and J by 8 bases, with 26 bases between. This CDR3 comprises 17 residues. Study observations and caveats: CD8+ T cells averaged more expanded clones than CD4+.

The chain combines TRBV2 with TRBJ1-4; D unclear. Sequences were derived from CD4+ or CD8+ T cells sorted from blood, sampled in a trial of the OX40 agonist ivuxolimab. This TCR was recovered from an adult with an advanced solid tumor such as melanoma, head and neck, liver or kidney cancer. The CDR3 protein is CASTFSKSGAVMEKLFF. For the CDR3, the DNA is TGTGCCAGCACCTTTTCAAAGTCGGGCGCGGTGATGGAAAAACTGTTTTTT.